This TCR beta chain was captured by sequencing in a study of blood T cell repertoires in COVID-19. Per the original data handling: Quantification of nucleated cells was approximated via reference gene primer amplification. The table came from immunoSEQ multiplex PCR; TCRdb's copy has only in-frame clones and leaves some out. The V and J calls and the clone size are those of that table, but D and trimming were determined from the DNA. The sample includes some 350,000 clones, about 90% of them seen just once. J gave up 1 base and V 5 bases, and 4 bases lay outside the gene matches. Per germline, CDR1 MDHEN and CDR2 SYDVKM. The CDR3 contains 15 residues. Participant age was 18 to 89 years, and participants resided in about 25 US areas. This clone has just one count.

Input material: PBMCs or T cells enriched from blood (not recorded which). This sequence was found in a woman in her twenties or thirties who had recovered from COVID-19. The chain uses TRBV28 and TRBJ1-5, with TRBD1 identical over 8 bases. The CDR3 bases are TGTGCCAGCAGTGAGAGACAGGGGAGCAATCAGCCCCAGCATTTT. Translation: CASSERQGSNQPQHF.